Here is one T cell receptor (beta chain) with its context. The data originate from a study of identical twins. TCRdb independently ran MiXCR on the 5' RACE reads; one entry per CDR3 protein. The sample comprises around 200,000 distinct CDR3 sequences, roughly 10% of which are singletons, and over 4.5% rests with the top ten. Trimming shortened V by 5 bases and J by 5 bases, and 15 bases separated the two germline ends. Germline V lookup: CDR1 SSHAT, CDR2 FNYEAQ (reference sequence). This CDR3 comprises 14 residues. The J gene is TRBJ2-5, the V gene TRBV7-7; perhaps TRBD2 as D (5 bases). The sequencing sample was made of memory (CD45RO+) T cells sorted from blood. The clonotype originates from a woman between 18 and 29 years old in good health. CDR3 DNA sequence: TGTGCCAGCAGCCGCCACCTAGCTTCGGAGACCCAGTACTTC. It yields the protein CASSRHLASETQYF.